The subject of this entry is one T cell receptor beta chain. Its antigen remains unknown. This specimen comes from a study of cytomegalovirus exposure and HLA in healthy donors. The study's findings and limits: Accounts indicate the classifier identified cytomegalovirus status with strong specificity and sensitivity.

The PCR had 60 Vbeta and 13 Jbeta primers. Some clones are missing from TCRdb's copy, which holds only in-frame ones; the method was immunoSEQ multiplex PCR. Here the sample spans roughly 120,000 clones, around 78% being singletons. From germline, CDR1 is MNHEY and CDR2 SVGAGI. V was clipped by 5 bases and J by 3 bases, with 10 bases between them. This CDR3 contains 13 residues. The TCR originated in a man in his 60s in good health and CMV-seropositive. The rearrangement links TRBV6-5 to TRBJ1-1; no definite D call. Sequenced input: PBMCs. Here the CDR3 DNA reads TGTGCCAGCAGTCGATCGGTGTACACTGAAGCTTTCTTT. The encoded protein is CASSRSVYTEAFF.